The 26 T cell receptor beta chains below were found in one sample sequenced in a study of T cell responses to AZD1222 COVID-19 vaccine. Assay used: immunoSEQ multiplex PCR; TCRdb lists only in-frame clones, some missing. The sample includes 100,000 to 150,000 clones, roughly nine tenths of them seen just once. The sequencing used peripheral blood, collected on day 0 of AZD1222 vaccination. These receptors were obtained from an adult in good health.

The chain carries TRBV19 and TRBJ1-5, with 10 bases lining up with TRBD1. Trimming removed 4 bases from V and 3 bases from J; junction bases left unmatched: 6. This CDR3 spans 16 amino acids. Germline lookup yields CDR1 LNHDA and CDR2 SQIVND (reference sequence). The CDR3 protein is CASSNRQGAINQPQHF. The CDR3 region has the DNA TGTGCCAGTAGTAACCGACAGGGGGCTATCAATCAGCCCCAGCATTTT.

The chain has TRBV2 and TRBJ2-5; D is possibly TRBD1 (6 bases). The CDR3 covers 14 residues. Trimming pared 3 bases from V and 7 bases from J, leaving 15 bases between. Germline V CDR1 and CDR2: SNHLY, FYNNEI. CDR3 DNA sequence: TGTGCCAGCAGTGATTCCAGGGGCCCGTGGACCCAGTACTTC. It yields the protein CASSDSRGPWTQYF.

The chain combines TRBV19 with TRBJ2-7; 8 bases map to TRBD2. The V gene end was trimmed by 3 bases and the J gene end by 5 bases; junction bases not matched to a gene: 9. Germline loops: CDR1 LNHDA, CDR2 SQIVND (reference sequence). The CDR3 runs to 15 residues. Here the CDR3 DNA reads TGTGCCAGTAGTATCCCCGGGACTAGATCCCACGAGCAGTACTTC. It codes for CASSIPGTRSHEQYF.

This chain joins TRBV13 and TRBJ1-1, with D possibly matching TRBD1 (6 bases). The germline V gene has CDR1 PRHDT and CDR2 FYEKMQ (reference sequence). The length of the CDR3 is 14 residues. The V and J ends lost 5 bases and 4 bases respectively, with 14 bases between them. CDR3 in DNA: TGTGCCAGCAGCGGCAGGGGCGTGGGCACTGAAGCTTTCTTT. Protein: CASSGRGVGTEAFF.

The chain joins TRBV18 to TRBJ2-5; D possibly corresponds to TRBD2 (6 bases). Trimming left V 2 bases short and J 5 bases short, with 9 bases between. The germline CDR1 and CDR2 sequences are KGHSH and LQKENI. This CDR3 has 13 residues. CDR3 region: CASSPVGGETQYF. The DNA of the CDR3 is TGTGCCAGCTCACCAGTAGGAGGGGAGACCCAGTACTTC. The entire variable domain, with the rest obtained from reference TRBV18 and TRBJ2-5, is as follows: NAGVMQNPRHLVRRRGQEARLRCSPMKGHSHVYWYRQLPEEGLKFMVYLQKENIIDESGMPKERFSAEFPKEGPSILRIQQVVRGDSAAYFCASSPVGGETQYFGPGTRLLVL.

This rearrangement joins TRBV19 to TRBJ1-1; D remains ambiguous. The CDR3 runs 14 residues. V was pared by 1 base and J by 0 bases, with 6 bases between. The germline CDR1 and CDR2 sequences are LNHDA and SQIVND (reference sequence). The CDR3 DNA follows: TGTGCCAGTAGTATAGGTTCGGTGAACACTGAAGCTTTCTTT. Translation gives CASSIGSVNTEAFF.

V is TRBV7-9 and J is TRBJ2-2; 7 nucleotides align to TRBD2. Trimming cost V 4 bases and J 0 bases; bases outside gene matches: 5. The CDR3 sequence is 16 residues long. Germline V gene sequence: CDR1 SEHNR, CDR2 FQNEAQ (reference sequence). CDR3 in DNA: TGTGCCAGCAGCTGGGAGCGGGGACCGAACACCGGGGAGCTGTTTTTT. Translation gives CASSWERGPNTGELFF. Drawing the rest from reference TRBV7-9 and TRBJ2-2, the complete variable domain is DTGVSQNPRHKITKRGQNVTFRCDPISEHNRLYWYRQTLGQGPEFLTYFQNEAQLEKSRLLSDRFSAERPKGSFSTLEIQRTEQGDSAMYLCASSWERGPNTGELFFGEGSRLTVL.

This chain joins TRBV5-1 and TRBJ2-7, with 9 bases fitting TRBD1. V lost 0 bases, J lost 5 bases, and 3 bases stayed unmatched. The CDR3 sequence is 14 residues long. The germline V gene has CDR1 SGHRS and CDR2 YFSETQ. The CDR3: CASSLGQGVDEQYF. The DNA for the CDR3 is TGCGCCAGCAGCTTGGGACAGGGGGTGGACGAGCAGTACTTC.

This chain joins TRBV19 and TRBJ1-5; the D gene is possibly TRBD1 (5 bases). Trimming took off 6 bases at V and 6 bases at J, with 12 bases between the two ends. The CDR3 covers 13 residues. Germline-derived CDR1 and CDR2 are LNHDA and SQIVND (reference sequence). This CDR3 is CASSETDLQPQHF. In nucleotides, the CDR3 is TGTGCCAGTAGCGAGACAGATCTTCAGCCCCAGCATTTT.

This chain links TRBV11-2 with TRBJ1-1; D is undetermined. The CDR3 covers 12 residues. Trimming shortened V by 5 bases and J by 5 bases, and 9 bases separated the two germline ends. Per the germline V gene, CDR1 is SGHAT and CDR2 is FQNNGV. CDR3 coding DNA: TGTGCCAGCAGCGCCTACCGAACTGAAGCTTTCTTT. It codes for CASSAYRTEAFF.

The rearrangement links TRBV5-6 to TRBJ2-1; D perhaps matches TRBD1 (6 bases). Germline V gene data show CDR1 as SGHDT and CDR2 as YYEEEE. This CDR3 is 14 amino acids long. V was pared by 2 bases and J by 6 bases, with 12 bases between. The CDR3 sequence: CASSLVSTGNEQFF. The DNA of the CDR3 is TGTGCCAGCAGCTTAGTATCGACAGGCAATGAGCAGTTCTTC.

The V gene is TRBV14, the J gene TRBJ2-7; D is uncertain. The CDR3 spans 15 residues. CDR1 and CDR2 from the germline V gene are SGHDN and FVKESK. Trimming removed 1 base at V and 3 bases at J, with 13 bases between. The CDR3 spells CASSQVGPSIYEQYF. CDR3 nucleotides: TGTGCCAGCAGCCAAGTCGGACCCTCTATCTACGAGCAGTACTTC.

The chain carries TRBV7-9 and TRBJ2-7, with 8 bases that match TRBD1. This CDR3 has 12 residues. Germline assignment: CDR1 SEHNR and CDR2 FQNEAQ (reference sequence). The J segment lost 2 bases and the V segment lost 11 bases, leaving 5 bases of the junction unmatched. CDR3 nucleotides: TGTGCCTCTCAGGGGGCCCCCTACGAGCAGTACTTC. It is translated as CASQGAPYEQYF.

V and J are TRBV6-2 or TRBV6-3 and TRBJ2-1; 12 positions match TRBD2. CDR3 length: 18 residues. Germline V gene data show CDR1 as MNHEY and CDR2 as SVGEGT. V shed 0 bases and J 4 bases; nucleotides not matched to a gene: 7. The CDR3 sequence: CASSYSASGRGAYNEQFF. CDR3 sequence (DNA): TGTGCCAGCAGTTACTCTGCTAGCGGGAGGGGGGCTTACAATGAGCAGTTCTTC.

The V and J genes are TRBV18 and TRBJ2-7; 7 bases map to TRBD2. The CDR3 sequence is 15 residues long. Trimming removed 3 bases from V and 0 bases from J; junction bases left unmatched: 5. The germline V gene encodes CDR1 KGHSH and CDR2 LQKENI. The chain's CDR3 is CASSPRGGSSYEQYF. DNA for the CDR3: TGTGCCAGCTCACCCCGCGGGGGTAGCTCCTACGAGCAGTACTTC.

The V and J genes are TRBV28 and TRBJ2-3, with D hard to call. Looked up from germline, CDR1 is MDHEN and CDR2 is SYDVKM. V lost 5 bases and J 0 bases, leaving 18 bases between the germline ends. The CDR3 extends over 17 amino acids. CDR3 coding DNA: TGTGCCAGCAGTACCGGCTCGGTCCAGAGTAGCACAGATACGCAGTATTTT. Protein sequence: CASSTGSVQSSTDTQYF.

The V call is TRBV5-1, the J call TRBJ2-2; D is uncertain. The CDR3 runs to 12 residues. V shed 4 bases and J shed 5 bases, with 6 bases lying between them. Germline V gene sequence: CDR1 SGHRS, CDR2 YFSETQ. CDR3 in amino acids: CASSPFTGELFF. CDR3 nucleotides: TGCGCCAGCAGCCCTTTTACCGGGGAGCTGTTTTTT. Filled out from reference TRBV5-1 and TRBJ2-2, the complete variable domain reads KAGVTQTPRYLIKTRGQQVTLSCSPISGHRSVSWYQQTPGQGLQFLFEYFSETQRNKGNFPGRFSGRQFSNSRSEMNVSTLELGDSALYLCASSPFTGELFFGEGSRLTVL.

The chain has TRBV4-1 and TRBJ2-5; possibly TRBD2 for D (6 bases). The CDR3 contains 16 residues. V shed 5 bases and J shed 1 base, with 17 bases lying between them. From germline, CDR1 is MGHRA and CDR2 YSYEKL. The CDR3 sequence is CASSSGEVSLQETQYF. CDR3 DNA sequence: TGCGCCAGCAGCTCCGGGGAGGTCAGCCTCCAAGAGACCCAGTACTTC.

The rearrangement links TRBV10-2 to TRBJ2-7, with 9 nucleotides matching TRBD1. The trim removed 6 bases at V and 5 bases at J, leaving 11 bases unmatched. Germline V gives CDR1 WSHSY, CDR2 SAAADI. There are 15 residues in the CDR3. DNA for the CDR3: TGCGCCAGCAGATCACGGGACAGGGATGGGGACGAGCAGTACTTC. It specifies CASRSRDRDGDEQYF.

The gene calls are TRBV5-1 and TRBJ2-1; 9 nucleotides match TRBD2. The CDR3 loop spans 16 amino acids. V lost 1 base and J lost 4; bases outside the gene matches: 6. Germline V gives CDR1 SGHRS, CDR2 YFSETQ. The CDR3, as DNA: TGCGCCAGCAGCTTGAGAAGACTAGCGGAATACAATGAGCAGTTCTTC. Protein product: CASSLRRLAEYNEQFF.

The chain employs TRBV28 and TRBJ1-2; 10 positions match TRBD1. The J segment lost 4 bases and the V segment lost 6 bases, leaving 8 bases of the junction unmatched. Germline V gene sequence: CDR1 MDHEN, CDR2 SYDVKM. The CDR3 spans 15 residues. CDR3 loop: CASSLTGGASYGYTF. The CDR3 DNA follows: TGTGCCAGCAGCCTGACAGGGGGCGCTTCCTATGGCTACACCTTC.

The rearrangement links TRBV27 to TRBJ2-7; D gene ambiguous. Germline V gives CDR1 MNHEY, CDR2 SMNVEV (reference sequence). There are 13 residues in the CDR3. Trimming removed 0 bases from V and 4 bases from J, with 7 bases in between. CDR3 nucleotides: TGTGCCAGCAGTTTATCTAAAGGGTACGAGCAGTACTTC. It encodes CASSLSKGYEQYF.

In its sample, this clone was seen once. The V call is TRBV20-1, the J call TRBJ2-1; 7 nucleotides match TRBD2. The J segment lost 5 bases and the V segment lost 3 bases, leaving 7 bases of the junction unmatched. This CDR3 contains 14 residues. From germline, CDR1 is DFQATT and CDR2 SNEGSKA (reference sequence). The CDR3 nucleotides are TGCAGTGCTAGTCGGGCGGGGGAGAACAATGAGCAGTTCTTC. Protein: CSASRAGENNEQFF.

The CDR3 nucleotides read TGCGCCAGCAGTGGGCAGGCCCTCAGCACAGATACGCAGTATTTT. Translation gives CASSGQALSTDTQYF. The rearrangement joins TRBV10-2 to TRBJ2-3; D uncertain. V was trimmed by 4 bases and J by 0 bases, leaving 11 bases between them. CDR1 is WSHSY and CDR2 is SAAADI in the germline V gene. This CDR3 region has 15 residues.

The J gene is TRBJ2-7, the V gene TRBV3-1 (or the pseudogene TRBV3-2); the D is unclear. The V gene's germline CDR1 is LGHDT and CDR2 YNNKEL (reference sequence). The CDR3 is made up of 13 amino acids. V was cut by 0 bases and J by 9 bases, with 12 bases left in between. The CDR3 reads CASSQDEQGAQYF. DNA of the CDR3: TGTGCCAGCAGCCAAGACGAGCAAGGAGCGCAGTACTTC.

The V and J genes are TRBV5-1 and TRBJ2-5; 11 bases are shared with TRBD2. J gave up 1 base and V 3 bases, and 5 bases lay outside the gene matches. CDR3 length equals 16 residues. CDR1 and CDR2 (germline): SGHRS, YFSETQ. The CDR3, as DNA: TGCGCCAGCAGCTCCGGACTAGCGGGCCCCCAAGAGACCCAGTACTTC. It translates to CASSSGLAGPQETQYF. The entire variable domain, with the rest obtained from reference TRBV5-1 and TRBJ2-5, is as follows: KAGVTQTPRYLIKTRGQQVTLSCSPISGHRSVSWYQQTPGQGLQFLFEYFSETQRNKGNFPGRFSGRQFSNSRSEMNVSTLELGDSALYLCASSSGLAGPQETQYFGPGTRLLVL.